A single sample gave rise to the 6 T cell receptor beta chains below, sequenced in a study of blood T cell repertoires in COVID-19. Sequenced by immunoSEQ multiplex PCR; TCRdb stores in-frame clones only, minus some. The sample shows approximately 240,000 clones, 70% to 90% of them seen only once. The material sequenced was peripheral blood. Every receptor here comes from a woman aged 18-29 years who had recovered from COVID-19.

The genes are TRBV27 and TRBJ2-2, with a tentative D call TRBD2 (6 bases). The CDR3 spans 15 residues. The germline gives CDR1 MNHEY, CDR2 SMNVEV (reference sequence). Trimming stripped 5 bases from V and 2 bases from J, with 12 bases between. The CDR3 DNA is TGTGCCAGCAGTACCCGGACTACCAACACCGGGGAGCTGTTTTTT. This gives the protein CASSTRTTNTGELFF.

The sample holds a few counts of this clone. The chain recombines TRBV6-5 with TRBJ2-7; D possibly corresponds to TRBD1 (6 bases). Trimming shortened V by 2 bases and J by 7 bases, and 18 bases separated the two germline ends. This CDR3 region has 15 residues. The germline V gene encodes CDR1 MNHEY and CDR2 SVGAGI. CDR3 protein: CASSYLRGMVPEQYF. In DNA, the CDR3 is TGTGCCAGCAGTTACCTGAGGGGGATGGTACCAGAGCAGTACTTC.

Only a few counts were recorded for this clone. The chain is built from TRBV27 and TRBJ2-1, with 12 bases identical to TRBD1. The germline gives CDR1 MNHEY, CDR2 SMNVEV (reference sequence). The CDR3 has 14 residues. V lost 5 bases and J lost 10; bases outside the gene matches: 6. The CDR3 DNA follows: TGTGCCAGCAGTCGAGGGACAGGGGGCAACGAGCAGTTCTTC. Its protein is CASSRGTGGNEQFF.

The genes are TRBV10-3 and TRBJ2-1; the D gene is possibly TRBD2 (6 bases). Per germline, CDR1 ENHRY and CDR2 SYGVKD. Between the trimmed V and J ends, which lost 3 bases and 0 bases, there was a span of 9 bases. This CDR3 comprises 15 residues. For the CDR3, the DNA is TGTGCCATCAGTGACGGACTAAGCTCCTACAATGAGCAGTTCTTC. Protein product: CAISDGLSSYNEQFF.

The CDR3 spells CASSPWTGKDTEAFF. CDR3 nucleotide sequence: TGTGCCAGCAGCCCCTGGACAGGGAAGGACACTGAAGCTTTCTTT. The genes are TRBV7-9 and TRBJ1-1, with 8 bases that match TRBD1. This CDR3 is built from 15 residues. The trim removed 5 bases at V and 3 bases at J, leaving 8 bases unmatched. In germline, CDR1 is SEHNR, CDR2 FQNEAQ (reference sequence).

The CDR3 protein is CASSLAVPPSGYTF. DNA of the CDR3: TGCGCCAGCAGCTTGGCCGTCCCCCCTAGTGGCTACACCTTC. The rearrangement uses TRBV5-1 and TRBJ1-2; D gene uncertain. CDR3 size: 14 residues. The germline V gene has CDR1 SGHRS and CDR2 YFSETQ. Between the trimmed V and J ends, which lost 0 bases and 7 bases, there was a span of 13 bases.